This TCR beta chain was retrieved from a study of blood T cell repertoires in COVID-19 (TCRdb year 2020). Looking at the study overall: Samples covering the acute and convalescent phases of COVID-19 were provided by collaborators in the United States, Italy and Spain. The repertoires were released in a freely available public database intended as a resource for research on the immune response to SARS-CoV-2. Where available, HLA class I and class II types were obtained from metadata supplied by the sample provider rather than from assay-based typing. Samples came from the ongoing ImmuneRACE study (first 160 participants) plus 1,254 subjects from 6 global collaborators. A de-identified subject ID, COVID-19 status, age in years and sex were almost always included in the sample metadata. The prospective study material was composed of cDNA or gDNA derived from T cells, B-cell-depleted T cells, or PBMCs. Deeply sampled blood TCRbeta repertoires from subjects exposed to, actively infected with, or recovered from COVID-19 were included in the dataset. General conclusions and limits of the study: The amount of clinical and demographic metadata varied by source and participant and was provided uncurated.

Whole blood was collected in K2EDTA tubes by collaborating institutions according to the institutions' own protocols. For TCRbeta analysis, collaborator samples were shipped as frozen whole blood, as isolated PBMCs, or as DNA extracted from either sample type. For CDR1 and CDR2, the germline V gene lists ENHRY and SYGVKD. Trimming takes 7 bases off V and 3 bases off J; junction bases not matched to a gene: 8. Spanning cysteine to phenylalanine, the CDR3 consists of 14 amino acids. Only the CDR3 DNA stays, 42 bases, in frame from base 1. TCRbeta CDR3 regions were amplified from genomic DNA by means of the immunoSEQ Assay, a bias-controlled multiplex PCR. The paper's data handling went like this. Nucleated cell counts per sample were estimated from amplification of reference gene primers within the assay. Sequence reads were collapsed and filtered to measure the absolute abundance of every unique TCRbeta CDR3 rearrangement. For each sample, productive Simpson clonality was calculated as the square root of Simpson's diversity index across productive rearrangements. TCRdb provides this immuneACCESS table in a form limited to in-frame rearrangements. Some clones are lacking; in checked studies, under half of them reflect an unresolved V gene, and why the rest are absent is not known. V, J and clone size are those of that table, while D and trimming were read from the DNA. The sample yields some 130,000 clones; around 81% were counted once. Together, the top ten hold about 8% of the sample.

For this clone: Its antigen is not yet known. No much larger clone is present one base from it, and per-base qualities are unavailable.

This TCR was recovered from an older woman with active or convalescent COVID-19. The chain links TRBV10-3 with TRBJ1-2; 7 bases in between match TRBD1. Input material: peripheral blood. The DNA is TGTGCCATCACCGAGGGGACAGCTGACTATGGCTACACCTTC. The resulting protein is CAITEGTADYGYTF.